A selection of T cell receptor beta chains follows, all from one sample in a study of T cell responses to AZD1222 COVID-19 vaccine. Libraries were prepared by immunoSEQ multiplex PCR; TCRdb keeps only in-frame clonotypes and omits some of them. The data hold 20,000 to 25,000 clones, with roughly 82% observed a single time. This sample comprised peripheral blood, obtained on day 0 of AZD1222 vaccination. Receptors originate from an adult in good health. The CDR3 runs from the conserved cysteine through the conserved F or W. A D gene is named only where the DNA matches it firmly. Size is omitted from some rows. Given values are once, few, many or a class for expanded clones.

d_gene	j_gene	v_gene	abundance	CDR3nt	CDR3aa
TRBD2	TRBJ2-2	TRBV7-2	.	TGTGCCAGCAGCTTAGTCGCGACTAGCGTCACCGGGGAGCTGTTTTTT	CASSLVATSVTGELFF
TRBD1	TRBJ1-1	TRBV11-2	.	TGTGCCAGCAGCTCAAGGACAGGGGCCGAAGCTTTCTTT	CASSSRTGAEAFF
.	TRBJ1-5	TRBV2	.	TGTGCCAGCGGGGGGGAGGCAAGGGGCAATCAGCCCCAGCATTTT	CASGGEARGNQPQHF
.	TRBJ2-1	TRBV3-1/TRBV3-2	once	TGTGCCAGCAGCCAAACTAGTTTAGGTGAGCAGTTCTTC	CASSQTSLGEQFF
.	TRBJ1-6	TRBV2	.	TGTGCCAGCAGTGAAGCGGATTCGTATGGGTCACCCCTCCACTTT	CASSEADSYGSPLHF
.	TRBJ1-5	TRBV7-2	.	TGTGCCAGCAGCTTTACAGGGAGTCAGGGACAGCCCCAGCATTTT	CASSFTGSQGQPQHF
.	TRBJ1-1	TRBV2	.	TGTGCCAGCAGTTTTGGACAGTCAAGACAGAACACTGAAGCTTTCTTT	CASSFGQSRQNTEAFF
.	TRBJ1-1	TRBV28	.	TGTGCCAGCAGTTTATTGGGCGGGGGGGACACTGAAGCTTTCTTT	CASSLLGGGDTEAFF
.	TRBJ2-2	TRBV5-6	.	TGTGCCAGCAGCTTGGTACAGGGAGACACCGGGGAGCTGTTTTTT	CASSLVQGDTGELFF
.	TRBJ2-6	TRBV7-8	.	TGTGCCAGCAGGCCCACCTCTGGGGCCAACGTCCTGACTTTC	CASRPTSGANVLTF
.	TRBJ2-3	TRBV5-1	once	TGCGCCAGCAGCTTGTTCGGGAAAGCAACAGATACGCAGTATTTT	CASSLFGKATDTQYF
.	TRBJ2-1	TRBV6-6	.	TGTGCCAGCAGTTATTACGCAGGGTCCTACAATGAGCAGTTCTTC	CASSYYAGSYNEQFF
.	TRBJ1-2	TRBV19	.	TGTGCCAGTAGTATACAGGGCGGAGGAAGATATGGCTACACCTTC	CASSIQGGGRYGYTF
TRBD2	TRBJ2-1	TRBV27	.	TGTGCCAGCAGGTCAATTGGTAGCGGGAGCGCCCAATATGAGCAGTTCTTC	CASRSIGSGSAQYEQFF
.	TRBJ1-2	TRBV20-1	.	TGCAGTGCTAGAAGTACATCCATTGGCTTC	CSARSTSIGF
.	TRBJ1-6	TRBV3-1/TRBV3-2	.	TGTGCCAGCCAAACGTTAAGGTCCTCACCCCTCCACTTT	CASQTLRSSPLHF
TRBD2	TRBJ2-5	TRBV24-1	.	TGTGCCACCAGTACCGGGGGGACAGAGACCCAGTACTTC	CATSTGGTETQYF
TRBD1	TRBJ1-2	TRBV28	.	TGTGCCAGCAGTTCAGGGGGAAACCCGGGACAATTCTTC	CASSSGGNPGQFF
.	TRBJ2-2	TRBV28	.	TGTGCCAGCAGTCCCCCAGGGGCCGGGGAGCTGTTTTTT	CASSPPGAGELFF
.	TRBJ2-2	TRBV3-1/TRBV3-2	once	TGTGCCAGCAGCCCACGGGGGTTCGACACCGGGGAGCTGTTTTTT	CASSPRGFDTGELFF
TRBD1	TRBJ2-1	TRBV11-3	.	TGTGCCAGCAGCTTAGGTGGACAGGTCGGCAATGAGCAGTTCTTC	CASSLGGQVGNEQFF
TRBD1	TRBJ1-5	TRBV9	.	TGTGCCAGCAGCGTATCGGGACAGGGTAATCAGCCCCAGCATTTT	CASSVSGQGNQPQHF
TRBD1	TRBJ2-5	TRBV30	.	TGTGCCGGGAGTGTACAGGGGTTGGAGACCCAGTACTTC	CAGSVQGLETQYF
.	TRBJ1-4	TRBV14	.	TGTGCCAGCAGCTTTTCAGGGGAAATAGGAGAAAAACTGTTTTTT	CASSFSGEIGEKLFF
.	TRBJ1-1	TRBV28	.	TGTGCCAGCAGGGCCGGGGCTAACACTGAAGCTTTCTTT	CASRAGANTEAFF
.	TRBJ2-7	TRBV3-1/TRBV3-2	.	TGTGCCAGCAGCCAAGGGAGGTACGGTCTCGAGCAGTACTTC	CASSQGRYGLEQYF
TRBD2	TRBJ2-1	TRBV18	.	TGTGCCAGCTCACCACCGTCCGGGAGGGAGAGCAATGAGCAGTTCTTC	CASSPPSGRESNEQFF
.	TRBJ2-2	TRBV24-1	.	TGTGCCGCGTCTACGGGGGCGAACACCGGGGAGCTGTTTTTT	CAASTGANTGELFF
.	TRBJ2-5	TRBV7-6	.	TGTGCCAGCAGCTTAGTCGGGTTTAGTACGGAGACCCAGTACTTC	CASSLVGFSTETQYF
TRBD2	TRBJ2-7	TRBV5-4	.	TGTGCCAGCAGCTTGAGGGTAGCGGGAGGGCCTTTTTCTACAGACCTCGAGCAGTACTTC	CASSLRVAGGPFSTDLEQYF
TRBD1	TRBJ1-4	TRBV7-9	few	TGTGCCAGCAGCTTAGCGAAGGACAGGCATGAAAAACTGTTTTTT	CASSLAKDRHEKLFF
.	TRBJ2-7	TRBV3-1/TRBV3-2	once	TGTGCCAGCAGCCAAGACCAGTACGAGCAGTACTTC	CASSQDQYEQYF
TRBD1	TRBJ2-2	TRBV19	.	TGTGCCAGTAGTATAGTGACAGGGTCCACCGGGGAGCTGTTTTTT	CASSIVTGSTGELFF